This is a list of T cell receptor beta chains from one sample in a study of blood T cell repertoires in COVID-19. Using immunoSEQ multiplex PCR, the repertoire was profiled, and TCRdb retains in-frame clones only, with some absent. This table has around 160,000 clones, 85% to 90% appearing once. Sequencing used peripheral blood. These receptor sequences come from a man aged 18-30 years with COVID-19, enrolled during active disease. CDR3s include the opening cysteine and the closing phenylalanine or tryptophan. A D gene is named only where the DNA matches it firmly. Expanded clones are given a class, and other clones once, few, many or no size at all.

D gene: -; clone size: -; V gene: TRBV19; J gene: TRBJ1-1; CDR3 protein: CASSFGQLNTEAFF; CDR3 DNA: TGTGCCAGTAGTTTCGGACAGCTGAACACTGAAGCTTTCTTT
D gene: -; clone size: -; V gene: TRBV19; J gene: TRBJ1-1; CDR3 protein: CASSRTQRNTEAFF; CDR3 DNA: TGTGCCAGTAGTAGGACTCAGCGGAACACTGAAGCTTTCTTT
D gene: TRBD1; clone size: -; V gene: TRBV24-1; J gene: TRBJ2-4; CDR3 protein: CATSDSGTGAAKNIQYF; CDR3 DNA: TGTGCCACCAGTGATTCCGGGACAGGGGCTGCCAAAAACATTCAGTACTTC
D gene: -; clone size: -; V gene: TRBV30; J gene: TRBJ1-2; CDR3 protein: CAWSVSNYGYTF; CDR3 DNA: TGTGCCTGGAGTGTGAGTAACTATGGCTACACCTTC
D gene: TRBD2; clone size: -; V gene: TRBV14; J gene: TRBJ2-2; CDR3 protein: CASSLSGSGELFF; CDR3 DNA: TGTGCCAGCAGCTTAAGCGGGAGCGGGGAGCTGTTTTTT
D gene: TRBD1; clone size: -; V gene: TRBV28; J gene: TRBJ2-7; CDR3 protein: CASSLLPGQGKYEQYF; CDR3 DNA: TGTGCCAGCAGTTTATTACCCGGACAGGGGAAATACGAGCAGTACTTC
D gene: -; clone size: -; V gene: TRBV30; J gene: TRBJ1-4; CDR3 protein: CAWDKTGEKLFF; CDR3 DNA: TGTGCCTGGGACAAAACGGGAGAAAAACTGTTTTTT
D gene: -; clone size: -; V gene: TRBV5-6; J gene: TRBJ1-1; CDR3 protein: CASSYRTAMNTEAFF; CDR3 DNA: TGTGCCAGCAGCTACAGGACAGCCATGAACACTGAAGCTTTCTTT
D gene: TRBD2; clone size: -; V gene: TRBV7-8; J gene: TRBJ2-7; CDR3 protein: CASSAGGGPYEQYF; CDR3 DNA: TGTGCCAGCAGCGCGGGCGGGGGGCCTTACGAGCAGTACTTC
D gene: -; clone size: -; V gene: TRBV6-1; J gene: TRBJ1-5; CDR3 protein: CASSERHPAQHF; CDR3 DNA: TGTGCCAGCAGTGAACGCCATCCGGCCCAGCATTTT
D gene: -; clone size: -; V gene: TRBV5-1; J gene: TRBJ2-1; CDR3 protein: CASSLLLRDNGDEQFF; CDR3 DNA: TGCGCCAGCAGCTTGCTTTTGAGGGATAACGGTGATGAGCAGTTCTTC
D gene: -; clone size: once; V gene: TRBV7-9; J gene: TRBJ2-2; CDR3 protein: CASSPSPTRNTGELFF; CDR3 DNA: TGTGCCAGCAGCCCCTCCCCCACTCGGAACACCGGGGAGCTGTTTTTT